This T cell receptor beta chain stems from a study of T cell repertoires in cytomegalovirus infection. The V end was cut by 5 bases, the J end by 5 bases, with 15 bases between. Germline V lookup: CDR1 LNHNV, CDR2 YYDKDF (reference sequence). The CDR3 is 14 residues long. TCRdb called the reads again in MiXCR, with one record for every CDR3 protein. Of about 220,000 distinct CDR3 sequences in the sample, about 39% are singletons; the top ten hold approximately 59%. Remarks on this clonotype: Its antigen is still unknown.

The starting material was CD8+ T cells from cultured PBMCs, obtained from culture after CMV antigen stimulation. V usage is TRBV15 and J usage is TRBJ2-5; D possibly corresponds to TRBD2 (5 bases). This clonotype was sampled from a human donor in good health (CMV status not recorded). Some clones in this sample may be carry-over from other donors' samples. CDR3 DNA sequence: TGTGCCACCAGCCAACGCCGGGGATCGGAGACCCAGTACTTC. Amino acid sequence: CATSQRRGSETQYF.